The rows below give T cell receptor beta chains drawn from one sample of a study of blood T cell repertoires in COVID-19. Sequenced by immunoSEQ multiplex PCR; TCRdb stores in-frame clones only, minus some. The sample includes approximately 480,000 clones, about 88% of them seen just once. Sample: peripheral blood. These receptors were taken from a man aged 18-30 years with COVID-19, enrolled during active disease. Each CDR3 is given with its conserved first and last residue. The D gene is left open where the match is weak. A clone size is listed for some rows: how often the clone was seen (once, few, many), or a class if it is expanded.

J	size	length	V	D	CDR3	DNA
TRBJ2-7	-	14	TRBV3-1/TRBV3-2	TRBD2	CASSQGLAGYEQYF	TGTGCCAGCAGCCAAGGACTAGCGGGTTACGAGCAGTACTTC
TRBJ2-1	-	15	TRBV5-5	TRBD2	CASSRRWEGPNEQFF	TGTGCCAGCAGCCGACGGTGGGAGGGCCCTAATGAGCAGTTCTTC
TRBJ2-1	-	16	TRBV11-2	TRBD2	CASSLLAGGRGDEQFF	TGTGCCAGCAGCTTACTAGCGGGGGGCCGGGGTGATGAGCAGTTCTTC
TRBJ2-2	-	14	TRBV6-5	TRBD1	CASRADRDNGELFF	TGTGCCAGCAGAGCCGACAGGGATAACGGGGAGCTGTTTTTT
TRBJ2-1	-	15	TRBV19	TRBD1	CASRPGTGGFNEQFF	TGTGCCAGTAGGCCTGGGACAGGGGGTTTCAATGAGCAGTTCTTC
TRBJ1-5	-	13	TRBV10-1	-	CASRARGNQPQHF	TGCGCCAGCAGGGCCAGGGGTAATCAGCCCCAGCATTTT
TRBJ1-2	-	13	TRBV10-3	-	CATHEVDKDGYTF	TGTGCCACCCATGAGGTGGACAAGGATGGCTACACCTTC
TRBJ2-2	-	17	TRBV5-6	-	CASSLILSGSNTGELFF	TGTGCCAGCAGCTTAATCCTTAGCGGTTCGAACACCGGGGAGCTGTTTTTT
TRBJ2-1	-	16	TRBV19	TRBD1	CASRNEPGQLFNEQFF	TGTGCCAGTAGAAATGAACCGGGACAGCTATTCAATGAGCAGTTCTTC
TRBJ2-5	once	15	TRBV2	TRBD2	CASSENLAGGRTQYF	TGTGCCAGCAGTGAAAACCTAGCGGGGGGGAGGACCCAGTACTTC
TRBJ2-5	-	16	TRBV30	TRBD2	CAWSVGLAGRQETQYF	TGTGCCTGGAGTGTAGGACTAGCGGGACGCCAAGAGACCCAGTACTTC
TRBJ2-5	few	14	TRBV5-1	TRBD1	CASSPGQPQETQYF	TGCGCCAGCAGCCCGGGACAGCCTCAAGAGACCCAGTACTTC
TRBJ2-1	-	13	TRBV16	-	CASSQGGYNEQFF	TGTGCCAGCAGCCAAGGCGGATACAATGAGCAGTTCTTC
TRBJ1-5	-	13	TRBV7-9	-	CASSFGANQPQHF	TGTGCCAGCAGCTTCGGTGCCAATCAGCCCCAGCATTTT
TRBJ2-4	-	14	TRBV5-8	-	CASSLELGENIQYF	TGTGCCAGCAGCTTGGAATTAGGGGAAAACATTCAGTACTTC
TRBJ2-7	-	15	TRBV7-9	-	CASSQGAPSSYEQYF	TGTGCCAGCAGCCAAGGAGCGCCGAGCTCCTACGAGCAGTACTTC
TRBJ1-1	-	15	TRBV13	TRBD1	CASSSLTGTGDEAFF	TGTGCCAGCAGCTCATTAACCGGGACAGGGGACGAAGCTTTCTTT
TRBJ2-1	-	14	TRBV7-8	-	CASNATPLSGKQFF	TGTGCCAGCAACGCAACCCCTCTGTCAGGGAAGCAGTTCTTC
TRBJ2-1	-	11	TRBV12-3/TRBV12-4	-	CASSFAGPQFF	TGTGCCAGCAGTTTTGCGGGACCACAGTTCTTC